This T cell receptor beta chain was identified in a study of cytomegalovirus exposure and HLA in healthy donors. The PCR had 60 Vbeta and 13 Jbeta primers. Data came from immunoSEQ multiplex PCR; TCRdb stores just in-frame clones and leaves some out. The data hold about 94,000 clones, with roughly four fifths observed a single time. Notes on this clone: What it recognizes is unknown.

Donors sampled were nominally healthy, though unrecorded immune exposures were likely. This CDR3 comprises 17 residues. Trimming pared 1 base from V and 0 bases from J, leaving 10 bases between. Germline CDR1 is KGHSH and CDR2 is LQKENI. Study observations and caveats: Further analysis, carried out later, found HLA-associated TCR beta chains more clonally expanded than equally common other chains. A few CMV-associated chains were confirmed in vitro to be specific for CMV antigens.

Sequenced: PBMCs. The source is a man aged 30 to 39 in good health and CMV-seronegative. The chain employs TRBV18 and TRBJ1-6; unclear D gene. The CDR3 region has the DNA TGTGCCAGCTCACCACGTTCGGGGAGCTCCTATAATTCACCCCTCCACTTT. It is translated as CASSPRSGSSYNSPLHF.